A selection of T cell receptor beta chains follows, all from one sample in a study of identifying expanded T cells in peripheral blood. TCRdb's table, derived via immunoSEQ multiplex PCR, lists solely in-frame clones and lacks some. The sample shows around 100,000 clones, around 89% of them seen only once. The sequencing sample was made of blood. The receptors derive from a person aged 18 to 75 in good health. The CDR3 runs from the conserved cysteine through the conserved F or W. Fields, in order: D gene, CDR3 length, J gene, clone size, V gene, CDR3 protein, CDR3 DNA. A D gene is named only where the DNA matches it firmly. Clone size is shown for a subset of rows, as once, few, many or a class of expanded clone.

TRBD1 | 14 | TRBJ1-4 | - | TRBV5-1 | CASSRQGTNEKLFF | TGCGCCAGCAGCAGACAGGGGACTAATGAAAAACTGTTTTTT
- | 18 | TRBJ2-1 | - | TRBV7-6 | CASSPFKDWAGSYNEQFF | TGTGCCAGCAGCCCGTTCAAAGACTGGGCGGGATCCTACAATGAGCAGTTCTTC
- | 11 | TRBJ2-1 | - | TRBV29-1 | CSVESYNEQFF | TGCAGCGTTGAAAGTTACAATGAGCAGTTCTTC
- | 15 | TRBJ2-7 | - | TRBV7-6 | CASSAGGTSTYEQYF | TGTGCCAGCAGCGCCGGGGGGACATCCACCTACGAGCAGTACTTC
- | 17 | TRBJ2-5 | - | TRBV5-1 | CASSLESRAFDRETQYF | TGCGCCAGCAGCTTGGAGTCCAGGGCATTCGATCGAGAGACCCAGTACTTC
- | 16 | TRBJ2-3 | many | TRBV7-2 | CASSSGGRVITDTQYF | TGTGCCAGCAGCTCGGGGGGCAGGGTGATCACAGATACGCAGTATTTT
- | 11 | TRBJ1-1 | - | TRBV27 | CASGRNTEAFF | TGTGCCAGCGGGCGGAACACTGAAGCTTTCTTT
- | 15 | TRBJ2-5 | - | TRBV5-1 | CASSLVGAAGETQYF | TGCGCCAGCAGCTTAGTAGGGGCTGCGGGAGAGACCCAGTACTTC
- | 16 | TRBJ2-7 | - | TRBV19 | CASSISRGTASYEQYF | TGTGCCAGTAGTATTAGCCGCGGGACAGCCTCCTACGAGCAGTACTTC
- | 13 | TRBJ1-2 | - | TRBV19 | CASTMRGNYGYTF | TGTGCCAGTACCATGAGGGGGAACTATGGCTACACCTTC
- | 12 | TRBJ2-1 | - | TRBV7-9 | CASRLVVHEQFF | TGTGCCAGCAGGCTAGTCGTCCATGAGCAGTTCTTC
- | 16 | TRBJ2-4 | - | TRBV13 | CASSLGRGGSLRFQYF | TGTGCCAGCAGCTTAGGCCGTGGTGGCAGCCTCCGTTTTCAGTACTTC
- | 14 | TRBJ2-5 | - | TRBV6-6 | CASSAETGRETQYF | TGTGCCAGCAGTGCTGAGACAGGGAGGGAGACCCAGTACTTC
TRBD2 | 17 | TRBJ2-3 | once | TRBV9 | CASSVSTGTSGDLTQYF | TGTGCCAGCAGCGTGAGTACCGGGACTAGCGGGGATTTGACGCAGTATTTT
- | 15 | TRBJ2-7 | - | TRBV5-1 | CASSYRGAASYEQYF | TGCGCCAGCAGCTATCGGGGGGCCGCGTCCTACGAGCAGTACTTC
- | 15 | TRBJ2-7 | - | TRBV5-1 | CASSLAPDPTYEQYF | TGCGCCAGCAGCTTGGCTCCCGATCCGACCTACGAGCAGTACTTC
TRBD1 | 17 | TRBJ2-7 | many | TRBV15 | CATSRDPGQGEGYEQYF | TGTGCCACCAGCAGAGATCCGGGACAGGGGGAAGGTTACGAGCAGTACTTC
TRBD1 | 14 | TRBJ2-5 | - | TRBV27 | CASSLTGDTETQYF | TGTGCCAGCAGTTTGACAGGGGATACGGAGACCCAGTACTTC
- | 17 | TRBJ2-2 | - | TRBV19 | CASSLRPGVRHTGELFF | TGTGCCAGTAGTCTGAGACCGGGGGTTCGGCACACCGGGGAGCTGTTTTTT
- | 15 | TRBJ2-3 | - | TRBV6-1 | CASTEGTYRTDTQYF | TGTGCCAGCACCGAGGGGACTTACCGCACAGATACGCAGTATTTT
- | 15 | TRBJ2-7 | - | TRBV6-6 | CASLGAGQRSYEQYF | TGTGCCAGCCTGGGCGCGGGACAGAGATCCTACGAGCAGTACTTC
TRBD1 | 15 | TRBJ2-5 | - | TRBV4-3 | CASSLSTGGMETQYF | TGCGCCAGCAGCCTCTCCACAGGGGGCATGGAGACCCAGTACTTC
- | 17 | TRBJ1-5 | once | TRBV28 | CASGAYPRTYSNQPQHF | TGTGCAAGCGGGGCGTATCCCAGAACATATAGCAATCAGCCCCAGCATTTT
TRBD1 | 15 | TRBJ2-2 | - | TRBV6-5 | CASSKQGAMAGELFF | TGTGCCAGCAGCAAACAGGGGGCAATGGCCGGGGAGCTGTTTTTT
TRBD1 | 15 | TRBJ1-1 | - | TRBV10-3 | CAISAGQGERTEAFF | TGTGCCATCAGTGCCGGACAGGGGGAGAGGACTGAAGCTTTCTTT
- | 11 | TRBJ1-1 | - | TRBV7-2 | CASSSTSEAFF | TGTGCCAGCAGCTCCACGTCTGAAGCTTTCTTT
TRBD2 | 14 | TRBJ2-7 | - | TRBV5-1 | CASSWRGGSYEQYF | TGCGCCAGCAGCTGGCGGGGGGGCTCCTACGAGCAGTACTTC